This T cell receptor beta chain was sequenced for a study of T-cell memory formation after mild COVID-19 (dated by TCRdb to the early 2020s). As for the study more broadly: Most TCR sequence clusters were specific to one of the two donors. T-cell clones expanding and contracting after mild COVID-19 in a couple of donors were tracked by longitudinal TCRalpha and TCRbeta repertoire sequencing. The cohort was made up of two young adult volunteers, one female and one male, who were previously healthy.

What the work shows at the level of the full study, not this receptor alone: SARS-CoV-2 specificity of the second-wave clones peaking on day 37 was not confirmed. From day 15 to 85, contracting clones showed balanced CD4/CD8 phenotypes, whereas a second wave of clones that expanded from day 15 to 37 leaned towards CD4+. Only two mild cases were covered in the study, and larger cohorts including severe cases with pre-infection samples were considered necessary. Some responding clones were found in pre-infection memory, which suggests that pre-existing cross-reactive memory T cells took part in the SARS-CoV-2 response. Contracting CD4+ clones appeared mostly in the CM and EM memory subsets, whereas CD8+ clones were enriched in EMRA.

The CDR3 holds 18 amino acids from the cysteine to the phenylalanine. Only the CDR3 DNA stays, 54 bases, in frame from base 1. Per the germline V gene, SGHNT is the CDR1 and YENEEA is the CDR2. The V end loses 1 base and the J end loses 1 base, and a stretch of 20 bases separates them. This clonotype was seen a few times. The antigen this receptor binds is unknown. Base qualities are not provided; no much larger clone lies one nucleotide away. Ficoll-Paque density gradient centrifugation was used to isolate PBMCs. The run used an Illumina NovaSeq 6000. TCRalpha and TCRbeta cDNA libraries were constructed by 5'RACE with constant-segment primers, with sample barcodes and unique molecular identifiers being introduced. Trizol reagent was used to extract RNA from every sample. Library amplification was performed in two PCR steps, and a second sample barcode and Illumina TruSeq adapters were introduced in the second step. Libraries were sequenced on an Illumina NovaSeq with 2 x 150 bp paired-end reads. Turning to the authors' computational methods: Reads were demultiplexed and collapsed into UMI-guided consensus sequences with migec v1.2.7. Using mixcr v2.1.11, UMI consensuses were aligned to TRA and TRB V and J templates and then assembled into clonotypes. Expanded or contracted clonotypes were those called significant by both edgeR and NoisET, with noise models trained on biological replicates. For edgeR calls, the thresholds were a false discovery rate-adjusted p below 0.01 and a log2 fold-change of 1. As an exploratory analysis of dynamics, max-normalized trajectories of the 1000 most abundant clonotypes were examined by PCA with hierarchical clustering. Separately sequenced CD4+ and CD8+ repertoires were used to assign a CD4 or CD8 phenotype to each responding clone. TCRdb trimmed the raw reads at Q25, called clones with MiXCR and kept productive beta chains. Merged by CDR3 protein, the rows form single entries marked with the most common genes and DNA. The V and J calls were determined by TCRdb, not by the authors. The sample table shows under 400,000 distinct CDR3 sequences, and roughly 21% are seen once. The leading ten clones occupy under 15% of the sample.

The chain links TRBV11-3 with TRBJ2-7, and perhaps TRBD2 as D gene, on 6 matching bases. The TCR was taken from an adult woman who had mild COVID-19 (a few samples of this study predate the infection). The sample titles of this study are shuffled in the database, so cell type and time point are left out; the donor was told from shared clones. The sequencing input was PBMCs or a T cell subset sorted from them (not recorded which). DNA sequence: TGTGCCAGCAGCTTAGTTCACTGGGTCGCTAGCGCGTCCTACGAGCAGTACTTC. It translates as CASSLVHWVASASYEQYF.